Below, one TCR beta chain is given with its context. Its antigen is not identified. Libraries of TCR beta came from quantitative 5'-RACE with molecular barcodes. TCRdb analysed the 5' RACE reads with MiXCR anew, one entry per CDR3 protein. The sample holds a few hundred thousand distinct CDR3 sequences, around 21% seen once. The record originates from a study of CD8 T cells in ankylosing spondylitis. This CDR3 is 16 amino acids long. Germline CDR1 is LGHNA and CDR2 is YSLEER. V was clipped by 3 bases and J by 2 bases; unmatched bases: 4. Study conclusions and caveats: Disease-linked clones were CD8+ and relatively rare in peripheral blood. The authors reported significant enrichment of disease-linked clones in matched ankylosing spondylitis synovial fluid. Seemingly distinctive of ankylosing spondylitis blood was a TCR beta motif formed by eight highly homologous variants.

The source of this sequence is a female donor with ankylosing spondylitis or in good health (not recorded which). The sequenced material came from blood, either unsorted or a sorted T cell fraction (not recorded which). The chain carries TRBV4-3 and TRBJ2-7, with 13 bases identical to TRBD2. The CDR3 DNA follows: TGCGCCAGCAGCCATGCGGGACTAGCGGGGCCCTACGAGCAGTACTTC. This codes for CASSHAGLAGPYEQYF.